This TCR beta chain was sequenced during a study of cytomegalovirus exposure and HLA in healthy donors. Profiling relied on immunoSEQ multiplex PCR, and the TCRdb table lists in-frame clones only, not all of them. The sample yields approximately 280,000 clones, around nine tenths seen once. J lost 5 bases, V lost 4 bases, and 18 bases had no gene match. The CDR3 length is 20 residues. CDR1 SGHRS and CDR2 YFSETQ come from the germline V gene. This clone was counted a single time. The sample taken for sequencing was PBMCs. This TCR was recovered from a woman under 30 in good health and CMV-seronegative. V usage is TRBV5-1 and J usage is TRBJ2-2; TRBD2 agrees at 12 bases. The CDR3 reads CASSLRTGLAGGTRTGELFF. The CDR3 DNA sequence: TGCGCCAGCAGCCTTCGGACAGGGCTAGCGGGAGGGACTCGGACCGGGGAGCTGTTTTTT.